One and the same sample provided the 4 T cell receptor beta chains below, sequenced in a study of identical twins. TCRdb ran MiXCR on the 5' RACE reads and lists one entry per CDR3 protein. The sample contains about 700,000 distinct CDR3 sequences, less than 10% of which appear only once. Another study also made use of these data, one on yellow fever vaccine responses in identical twins.

The sample comprised PBMCs. The receptors shown here come from a woman between 18 and 30 years old in good health.

This clonotype has a handful of counts. This chain links TRBV5-1 with TRBJ2-7; 7 bases fit TRBD2. The CDR3 runs 14 residues. CDR1 and CDR2 from the germline V gene are SGHRS and YFSETQ. With 6 bases clipped from V and 2 bases from J, the junction kept 8 bases outside the gene matches. In DNA form, the CDR3 reads TGCGCCAGCAAGAAGGGGAGCGGGACCTACGAGCAGTACTTC. It specifies CASKKGSGTYEQYF.

This clonotype was counted at least ten times. The rearrangement uses TRBV7-9 and TRBJ1-1; TRBD1 might be the D (5 bases). The CDR3 extends over 13 amino acids. CDR1 and CDR2 (germline): SEHNR, FQNEAQ (reference sequence). The ends were cut back, 5 bases at V and 5 bases at J, with 12 bases in the middle. The CDR3 bases are TGTGCCAGCAGCCTCGTGGGGGTGACTGAAGCTTTCTTT. Translated: CASSLVGVTEAFF.

In this sample, this clonotype turned up a few times. The J gene is TRBJ2-3, the V gene TRBV2, with D hard to call. CDR1 and CDR2 from the germline V gene are SNHLY and FYNNEI. CDR3 length: 11 residues. V lost 8 bases and J 6 bases, leaving 9 bases between the germline ends. For the CDR3, the DNA is TGTGCCAGCTTCAGTGTGGATACGCAGTATTTT. It is translated as CASFSVDTQYF.

A few counts support this clonotype. The V call is TRBV3-1, the J call TRBJ2-3; the match to TRBD2 covers 7 bases. V trimming: 1 base; J trimming: 3 bases; junction bases outside the gene matches: 4. From germline, CDR1 is LGHDT and CDR2 YNNKEL (reference sequence). The CDR3 is 15 amino acids. The CDR3, as DNA: TGTGCCAGCAGCCAAGCCGGGACTATAACAGATACGCAGTATTTT. Translated, it gives CASSQAGTITDTQYF.